The 13 T cell receptor beta chains given below trace back to one sample, sequenced in a study of response to subunit inactivated influenza vaccine. TCRdb recomputed calls from the RT-PCR reads with MiXCR, one row per CDR3 protein. Of about 540,000 distinct CDR3 sequences in the sample, less than 15% were seen once. The specimen was PBMCs from blood, collected 12 days after vaccination. Source of these receptors: a man in his fifties who received an inactivated influenza vaccine.

The rearrangement joins TRBV4-1 to TRBJ2-2, with D perhaps assigned TRBD1 or TRBD2 (5 bases each). The CDR3 sequence is 17 residues long. The V gene lost 1 base and the J gene lost 0 bases, with 12 bases spanning the gap. Germline V gives CDR1 MGHRA, CDR2 YSYEKL. The DNA for the CDR3 is TGCGCCAGCAGCCAAGCCGGGGCCCCATCGAACACCGGGGAGCTGTTTTTT. It codes for CASSQAGAPSNTGELFF.

The chain links TRBV29-1 to TRBJ2-3; D is unresolved. The CDR3 extends over 11 amino acids. Germline loops: CDR1 SQVTM, CDR2 ANQGSEA. V was shortened by 2 bases and J by 6 bases, with 6 bases between the two germline ends. This CDR3 reads CSVEYGDTQYF. The CDR3 nucleotides read TGCAGCGTTGAATACGGGGATACGCAGTATTTT.

The chain combines TRBV4-1 with TRBJ2-2; D gene ambiguous. The CDR3 loop spans 13 amino acids. CDR1 is MGHRA and CDR2 is YSYEKL in the germline V gene. Trimming pared 3 bases from V and 9 bases from J, leaving 11 bases between. The CDR3 region has the DNA TGCGCCAGCAGCCATGTAACCGGCTGGGAGCTGTTTTTT. The encoded protein is CASSHVTGWELFF.

In its sample, this clonotype was seen a few times. J is TRBJ2-2 and V is TRBV12-3 or TRBV12-4, with 7 bases aligning to TRBD1. Unmatched junction bases numbered 1, after V lost 3 bases and J lost 3 bases. The CDR3 length is 14 residues. The CDR3 region has the DNA TGTGCCAGCAGTTTCCAGGGGGACACCGGGGAGCTGTTTTTT. It encodes CASSFQGDTGELFF.

The V gene is TRBV11-2, the J gene TRBJ2-3, with a tentative D call TRBD1 (6 bases). This CDR3 spans 14 amino acids. V was cut by 5 bases and J by 2 bases, with 11 bases left in between. The V gene's germline CDR1 is SGHAT and CDR2 FQNNGV. This CDR3 is CASSQGQFTDTQYF. The CDR3 DNA is TGTGCCAGCAGCCAAGGACAGTTCACAGATACGCAGTATTTT.

The V call is TRBV7-2, the J call TRBJ2-3; 11 bases map to TRBD2. Per germline, CDR1 SGHTA and CDR2 FQGNSA. The CDR3 loop spans 16 amino acids. Losses at the gene ends were 5 bases for V and 0 bases for J; bases not matched to a gene: 4. CDR3 protein: CASSPTSGMSTDTQYF. The CDR3 DNA reads TGTGCCAGCAGCCCGACTAGCGGGATGAGCACAGATACGCAGTATTTT.

V is TRBV4-3 and J is TRBJ1-3; D perhaps matches TRBD1 (5 bases). V was shortened by 7 bases and J by 1 base, with 20 bases between the two germline ends. The CDR3 is made up of 17 amino acids. Germline CDR1 LGHNA, CDR2 YSLEER. The CDR3 DNA sequence: TGCGCCAGCAACTCCGGACAACCGATTCCTTCTGGAAACACCATATATTTT. It translates to CASNSGQPIPSGNTIYF.

The rearrangement joins TRBV3-1 to TRBJ2-1, with TRBD2 matching over 9 bases. The CDR3 runs 18 residues. The germline V gene encodes CDR1 LGHDT and CDR2 YNNKEL (reference sequence). The V segment lost 0 bases and the J segment 2 bases; nucleotides outside the gene matches: 8. The CDR3, as DNA: TGTGCCAGCAGCCAAGATCTTCTGGCGGGGGGGGCCTACAATGAGCAGTTCTTC. Residues: CASSQDLLAGGAYNEQFF.

This clonotype was recorded many times. This chain uses TRBV5-1 with TRBJ2-7; D gene uncertain. This CDR3 is built from 15 residues. Trimming removed 0 bases from V and 0 bases from J, with 10 bases in between. Germline CDR1 reads SGHRS; CDR2 reads YFSETQ. The CDR3 DNA follows: TGCGCCAGCAGCTTGGACGTGACAAGCTCCTACGAGCAGTACTTC. It codes for CASSLDVTSSYEQYF.

This clonotype has a handful of counts. One junction end disagrees with the germline gene, perhaps due to a read error. J is TRBJ2-7 and V is TRBV20-1; D tentatively reads TRBD1 or TRBD2 (5 bases each). The CDR3 contains 12 residues. The germline gives CDR1 DFQATT, CDR2 SNEGSKA (reference sequence). In nucleotides, the CDR3 is TGCAGTGGTAGAGGGCAGGGCTACGAGCAGTACTTC. Translating gives CSGRGQGYEQYF.

This clonotype was observed a handful of times. This chain connects TRBV5-6 to TRBJ2-7, with D unresolved. Germline V gene data show CDR1 as SGHDT and CDR2 as YYEEEE. The CDR3 extends over 14 amino acids. Trimming removed 3 bases from V and 2 bases from J, with 12 bases in between. The CDR3, as DNA: TGTGCCAGCAGCTCTTATAAAGTGGCCTACGAGCAGTACTTC. Protein: CASSSYKVAYEQYF.

This clonotype has only a few counts. The chain recombines TRBV4-2 with TRBJ2-1; 8 bases are a match to TRBD2. This CDR3 has 18 amino acids. The trim removed 0 bases at V and 3 bases at J, leaving 10 bases unmatched. Germline V lookup: CDR1 LGHNA, CDR2 YNFKEQ. CDR3 nucleotide sequence: TGTGCCAGCAGCCAAGATGCCAGCGGGGGAGGAATCTACAATGAGCAGTTCTTC. Translating gives CASSQDASGGGIYNEQFF.

This chain links TRBV11-1 with TRBJ2-5, with TRBD2 identical over 10 bases. J gave up 1 base and V 5 bases, and 13 bases lay outside the gene matches. The CDR3 spans 18 residues. Germline lookup yields CDR1 SGHAT and CDR2 FQDESV (reference sequence). The CDR3 nucleotides are TGTGCCAGCAGCCCAAACCTGAGGACTAGCGGATTCCAAGAGACCCAGTACTTC. Amino acid sequence: CASSPNLRTSGFQETQYF.